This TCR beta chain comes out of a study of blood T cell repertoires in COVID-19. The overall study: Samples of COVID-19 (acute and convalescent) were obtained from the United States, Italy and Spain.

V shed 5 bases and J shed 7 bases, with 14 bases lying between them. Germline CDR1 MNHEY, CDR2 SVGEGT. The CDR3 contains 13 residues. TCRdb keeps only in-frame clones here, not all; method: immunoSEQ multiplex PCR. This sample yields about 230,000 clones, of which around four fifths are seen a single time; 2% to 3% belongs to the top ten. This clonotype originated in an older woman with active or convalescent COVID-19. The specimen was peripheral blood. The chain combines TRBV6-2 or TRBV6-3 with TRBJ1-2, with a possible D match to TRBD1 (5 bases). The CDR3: CASSTGIRSGYTF. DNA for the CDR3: TGTGCCAGCAGTACAGGTATTAGAAGTGGCTACACCTTC.